This TCR beta chain was recorded in a study of kidney transplant recipient with SARS-CoV-2 infection. TCRdb ran MiXCR on the reads and lists one entry per CDR3 protein. The sample lists fewer than 250,000 distinct CDR3 sequences, under 35% occurring once. This CDR3 region has 14 residues. CDR1 and CDR2 (germline): LNHDA, SQIVND (reference sequence). The junction had 6 bases not matched to a gene; V was cut back by 3 bases and J by 8 bases. The TCR was taken from a male patient younger than 45 who had COVID-19 and was a kidney transplant recipient. Part of the T cells may come from the graft donor. This chain uses TRBV19 with TRBJ2-1, with 8 bases aligning to TRBD2. Material: a blood sample, obtained at baseline and on approximately day 120 from a kidney transplant recipient. Written as DNA, the CDR3 is TGTGCCAGTAGTATCCTCAGCGGGAGCTATGAGCAGTTCTTC. As protein: CASSILSGSYEQFF.